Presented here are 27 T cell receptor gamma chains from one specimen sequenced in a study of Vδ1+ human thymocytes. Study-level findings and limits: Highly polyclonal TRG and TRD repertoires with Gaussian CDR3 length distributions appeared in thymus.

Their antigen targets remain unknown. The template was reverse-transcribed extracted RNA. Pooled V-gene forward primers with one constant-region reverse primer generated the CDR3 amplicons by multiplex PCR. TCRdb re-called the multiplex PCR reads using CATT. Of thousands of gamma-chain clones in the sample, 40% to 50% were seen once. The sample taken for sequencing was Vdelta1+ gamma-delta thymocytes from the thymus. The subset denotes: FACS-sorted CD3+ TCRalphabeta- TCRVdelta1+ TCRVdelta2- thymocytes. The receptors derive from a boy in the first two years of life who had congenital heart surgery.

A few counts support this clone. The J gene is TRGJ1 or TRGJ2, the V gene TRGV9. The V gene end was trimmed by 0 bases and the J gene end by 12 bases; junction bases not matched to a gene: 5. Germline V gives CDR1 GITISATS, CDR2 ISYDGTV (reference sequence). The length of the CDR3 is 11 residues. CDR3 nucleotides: TGTGCCTTGTGGGAGGTGCGTAGGAAACTCTTT. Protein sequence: CALWEVRRKLF.

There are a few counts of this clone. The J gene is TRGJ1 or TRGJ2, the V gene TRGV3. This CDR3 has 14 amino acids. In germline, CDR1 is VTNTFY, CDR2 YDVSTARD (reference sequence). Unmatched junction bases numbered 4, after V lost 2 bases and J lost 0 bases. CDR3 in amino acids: CATWDIRNYYKKLF. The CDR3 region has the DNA TGTGCCACCTGGGACATCCGGAATTATTATAAGAAACTCTTT.

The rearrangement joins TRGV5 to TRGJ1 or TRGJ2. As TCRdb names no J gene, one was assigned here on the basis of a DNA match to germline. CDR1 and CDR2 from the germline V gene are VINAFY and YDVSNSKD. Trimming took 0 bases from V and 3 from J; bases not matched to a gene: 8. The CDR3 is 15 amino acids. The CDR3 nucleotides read TGTGCCACCTGGGACAGGCTGCGGAGTTATTATAAGAAACTCTTT. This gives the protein CATWDRLRSYYKKLF.

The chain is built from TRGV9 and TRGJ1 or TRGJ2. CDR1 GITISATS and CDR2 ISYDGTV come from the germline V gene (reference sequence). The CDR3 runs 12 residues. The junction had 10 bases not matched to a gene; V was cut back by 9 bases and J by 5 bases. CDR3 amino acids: CALGGVDYKKLF. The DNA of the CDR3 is TGTGCCTTGGGAGGGGTGGATTATAAGAAACTCTTT.

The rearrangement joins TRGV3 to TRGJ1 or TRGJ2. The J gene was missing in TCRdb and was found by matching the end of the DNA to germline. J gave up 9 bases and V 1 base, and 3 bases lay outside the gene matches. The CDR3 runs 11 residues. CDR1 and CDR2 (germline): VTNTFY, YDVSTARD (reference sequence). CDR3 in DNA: TGTGCCACCTGGGACAGCCCTAAGAAACTCTTT. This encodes CATWDSPKKLF.

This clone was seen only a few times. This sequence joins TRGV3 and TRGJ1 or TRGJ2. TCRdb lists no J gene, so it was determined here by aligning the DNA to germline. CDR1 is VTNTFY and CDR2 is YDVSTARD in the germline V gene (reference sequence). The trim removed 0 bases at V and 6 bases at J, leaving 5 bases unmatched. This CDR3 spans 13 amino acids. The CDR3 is CATWDRPCYKKLF. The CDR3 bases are TGTGCCACCTGGGACAGGCCGTGTTATAAGAAACTCTTT.

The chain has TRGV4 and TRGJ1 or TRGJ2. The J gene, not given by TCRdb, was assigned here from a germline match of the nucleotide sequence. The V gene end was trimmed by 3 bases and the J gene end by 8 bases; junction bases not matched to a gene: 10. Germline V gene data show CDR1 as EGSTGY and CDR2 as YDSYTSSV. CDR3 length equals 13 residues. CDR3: CATWDPRPDKKLF. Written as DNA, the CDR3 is TGTGCCACCTGGGATCCTCGCCCCGATAAGAAACTCTTT.

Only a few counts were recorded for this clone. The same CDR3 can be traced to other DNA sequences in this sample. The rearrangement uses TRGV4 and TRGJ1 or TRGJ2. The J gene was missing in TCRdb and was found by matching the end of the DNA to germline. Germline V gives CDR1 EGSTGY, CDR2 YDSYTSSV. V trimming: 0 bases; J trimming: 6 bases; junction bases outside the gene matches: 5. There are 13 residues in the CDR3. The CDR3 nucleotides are TGTGCCACCTGGGATGGGCTTAGTTATAAGAAACTCTTT. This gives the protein CATWDGLSYKKLF.

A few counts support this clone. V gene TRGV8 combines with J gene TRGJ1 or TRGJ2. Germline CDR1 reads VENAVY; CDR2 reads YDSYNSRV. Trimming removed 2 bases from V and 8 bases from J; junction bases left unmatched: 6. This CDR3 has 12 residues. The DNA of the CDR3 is TGTGCCACCTGGGATATCGGTCATAAGAAACTCTTT. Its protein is CATWDIGHKKLF.

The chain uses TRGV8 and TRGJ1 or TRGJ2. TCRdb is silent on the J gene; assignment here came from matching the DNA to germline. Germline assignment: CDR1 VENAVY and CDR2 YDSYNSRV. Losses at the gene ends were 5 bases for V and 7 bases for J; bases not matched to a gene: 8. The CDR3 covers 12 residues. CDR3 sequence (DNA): TGTGCCACCTGGGCCTTACTGTATAAGAAACTCTTT. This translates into CATWALLYKKLF.

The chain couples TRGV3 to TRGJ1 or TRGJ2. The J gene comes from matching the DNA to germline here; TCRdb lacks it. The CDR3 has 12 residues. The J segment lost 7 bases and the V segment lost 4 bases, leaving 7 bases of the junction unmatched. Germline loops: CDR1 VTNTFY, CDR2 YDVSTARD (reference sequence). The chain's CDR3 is CATWENGYKKLF. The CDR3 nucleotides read TGTGCCACCTGGGAGAACGGGTATAAGAAACTCTTT.

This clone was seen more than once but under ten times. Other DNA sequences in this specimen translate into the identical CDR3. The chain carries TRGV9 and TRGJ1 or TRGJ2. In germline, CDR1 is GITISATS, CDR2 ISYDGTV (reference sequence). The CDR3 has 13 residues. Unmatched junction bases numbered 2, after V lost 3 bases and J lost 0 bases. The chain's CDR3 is CALWETNYYKKLF. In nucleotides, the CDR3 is TGTGCCTTGTGGGAGACGAATTATTATAAGAAACTCTTT.

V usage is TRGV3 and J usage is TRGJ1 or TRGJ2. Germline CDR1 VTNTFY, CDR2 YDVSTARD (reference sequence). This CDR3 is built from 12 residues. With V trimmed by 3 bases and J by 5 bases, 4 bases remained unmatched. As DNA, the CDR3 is TGTGCCACCTGGGACGGGGATTATAAGAAACTCTTT. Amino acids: CATWDGDYKKLF.

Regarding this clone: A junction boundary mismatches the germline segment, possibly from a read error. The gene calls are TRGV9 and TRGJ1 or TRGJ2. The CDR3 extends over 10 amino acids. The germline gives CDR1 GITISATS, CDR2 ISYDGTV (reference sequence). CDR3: CAWWDREKLF. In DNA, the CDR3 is TGTGCCTGGTGGGATCGGGAGAAACTCTTT.

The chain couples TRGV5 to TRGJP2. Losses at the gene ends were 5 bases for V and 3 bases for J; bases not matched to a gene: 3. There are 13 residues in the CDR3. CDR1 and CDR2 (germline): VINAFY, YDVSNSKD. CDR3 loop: CATWGRSDWIKTF. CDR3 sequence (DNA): TGTGCCACCTGGGGGCGTAGTGATTGGATCAAGACGTTT.

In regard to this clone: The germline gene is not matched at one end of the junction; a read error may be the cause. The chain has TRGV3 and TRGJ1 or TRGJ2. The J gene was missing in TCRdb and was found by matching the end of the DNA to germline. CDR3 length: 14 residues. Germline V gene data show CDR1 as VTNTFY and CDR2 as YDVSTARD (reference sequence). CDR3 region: CATWDRPSCYRKLF. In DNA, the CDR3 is TGTGCCACCTGGGACAGGCCATCGTGTTATAGGAAACTCTTT.

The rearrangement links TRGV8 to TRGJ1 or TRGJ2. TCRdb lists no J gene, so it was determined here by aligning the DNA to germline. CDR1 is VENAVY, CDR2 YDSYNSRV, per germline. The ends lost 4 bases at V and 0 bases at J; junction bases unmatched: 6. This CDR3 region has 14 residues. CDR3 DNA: TGTGCCACCTGGGAAACCCCGAATTATTATAAGAAACTCTTT. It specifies CATWETPNYYKKLF.

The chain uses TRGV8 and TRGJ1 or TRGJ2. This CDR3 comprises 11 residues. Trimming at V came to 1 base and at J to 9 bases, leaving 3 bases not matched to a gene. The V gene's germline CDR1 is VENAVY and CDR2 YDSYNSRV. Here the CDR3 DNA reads TGTGCCACCTGGGATAGCGGTAAGAAACTCTTT. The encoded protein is CATWDSGKKLF.

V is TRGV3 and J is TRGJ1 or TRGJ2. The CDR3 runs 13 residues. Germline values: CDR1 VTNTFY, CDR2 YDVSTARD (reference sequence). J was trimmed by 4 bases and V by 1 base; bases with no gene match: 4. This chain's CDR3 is CATWDRPYYKKLF. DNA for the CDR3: TGTGCCACCTGGGACAGACCCTATTATAAGAAACTCTTT.

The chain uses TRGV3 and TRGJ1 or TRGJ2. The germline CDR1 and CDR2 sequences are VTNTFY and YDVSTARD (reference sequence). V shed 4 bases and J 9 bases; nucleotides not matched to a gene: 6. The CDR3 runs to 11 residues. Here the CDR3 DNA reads TGTGCCACCTGGGAATCGGGTAAGAAACTCTTT. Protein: CATWESGKKLF.

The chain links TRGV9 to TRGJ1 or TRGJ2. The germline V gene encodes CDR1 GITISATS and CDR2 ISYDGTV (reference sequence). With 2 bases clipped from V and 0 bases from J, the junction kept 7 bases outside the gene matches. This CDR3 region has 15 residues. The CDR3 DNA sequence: TGTGCCTTGTGGGAGGCGACCCCGAATTATTATAAGAAACTCTTT. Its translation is CALWEATPNYYKKLF.

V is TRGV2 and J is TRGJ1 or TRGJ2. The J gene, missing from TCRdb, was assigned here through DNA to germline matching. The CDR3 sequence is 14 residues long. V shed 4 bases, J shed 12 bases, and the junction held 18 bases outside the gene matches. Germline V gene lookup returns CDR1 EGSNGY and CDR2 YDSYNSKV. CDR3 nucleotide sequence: TGTGCCACCTGGGATGGGCCCCCAGGGTTAGGGAAACTCTTT. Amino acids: CATWDGPPGLGKLF.

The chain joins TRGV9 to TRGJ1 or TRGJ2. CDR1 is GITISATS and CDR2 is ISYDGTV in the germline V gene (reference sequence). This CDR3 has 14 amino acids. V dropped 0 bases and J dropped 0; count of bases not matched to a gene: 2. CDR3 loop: CALWEVPNYYKKLF. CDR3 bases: TGTGCCTTGTGGGAGGTGCCGAATTATTATAAGAAACTCTTT.

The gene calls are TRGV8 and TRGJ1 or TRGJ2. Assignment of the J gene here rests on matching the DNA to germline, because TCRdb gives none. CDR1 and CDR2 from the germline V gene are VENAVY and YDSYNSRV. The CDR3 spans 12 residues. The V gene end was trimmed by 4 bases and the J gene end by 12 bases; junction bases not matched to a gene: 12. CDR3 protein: CATWDGRATKLF. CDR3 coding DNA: TGTGCCACCTGGGACGGACGTGCGACGAAACTCTTT.

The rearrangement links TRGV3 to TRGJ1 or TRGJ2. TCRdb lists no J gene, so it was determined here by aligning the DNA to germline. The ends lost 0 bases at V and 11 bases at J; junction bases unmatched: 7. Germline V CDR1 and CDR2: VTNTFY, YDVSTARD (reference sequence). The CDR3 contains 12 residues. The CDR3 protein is CATWDRPGEKLF. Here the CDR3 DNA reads TGTGCCACCTGGGACAGGCCCGGGGAGAAACTCTTT.

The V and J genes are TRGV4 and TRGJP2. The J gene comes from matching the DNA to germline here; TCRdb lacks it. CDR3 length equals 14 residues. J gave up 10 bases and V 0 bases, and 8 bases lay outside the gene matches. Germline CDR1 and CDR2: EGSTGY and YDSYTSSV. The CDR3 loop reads CATWDGVGVWIKTF. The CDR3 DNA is TGTGCCACCTGGGATGGGGTTGGGGTTTGGATCAAGACGTTT.

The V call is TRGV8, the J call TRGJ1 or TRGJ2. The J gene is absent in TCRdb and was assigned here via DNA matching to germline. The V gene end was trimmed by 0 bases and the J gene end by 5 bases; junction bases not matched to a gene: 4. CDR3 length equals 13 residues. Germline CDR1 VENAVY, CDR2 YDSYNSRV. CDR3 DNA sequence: TGTGCCACCTGGGATAGGCTCCATTATAAGAAACTCTTT. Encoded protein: CATWDRLHYKKLF.